Each of the 11 T cell receptor beta chains below was sequenced from the same sample in a study of a mutant IDH1 vaccine in newly diagnosed glioma. Generated by immunoSEQ multiplex PCR, the TCRdb table keeps only in-frame clones and is missing some. Of 50,000 to 70,000 clones listed, about 86% are singletons. What these receptors recognize is not known. Time point here: week 35, safety follow-up. Each dose of the vaccine consisted of 300 ug of mutant IDH1 20-mer peptide, with topical imiquimod. Specimen: PBMCs, collected from a glioma patient whose treatment included an IDH1 peptide vaccine. The receptor set was obtained from a man between 35 and 55 years old with glioma.

This rearrangement joins TRBV7-7 to TRBJ2-5, with 11 bases identical to TRBD2. From germline, CDR1 is SSHAT and CDR2 FNYEAQ (reference sequence). The CDR3 consists of 15 residues. The V gene end was trimmed by 6 bases and the J gene end by 1 base; junction bases not matched to a gene: 4. CDR3 protein: CASRPGLAVQETQYF. CDR3 in DNA: TGTGCCAGCAGGCCGGGACTAGCGGTCCAAGAGACCCAGTACTTC.

This clone is judged medium-sized (0.01 to 0.1%). The chain is built from TRBV9 and TRBJ2-5, with D hard to call. The CDR3 extends over 14 amino acids. In germline, CDR1 is SGDLS, CDR2 YYNGEE. The V end was cut by 5 bases, the J end by 1 base, with 12 bases between. In DNA form, the CDR3 reads TGTGCCAGCAGTCCCAATTGGGGCCAAGAGACCCAGTACTTC. Translation gives CASSPNWGQETQYF.

The V call is TRBV5-6, the J call TRBJ2-3; 12 bases agree with TRBD1. CDR3 length equals 17 residues. Per the germline V gene, CDR1 is SGHDT and CDR2 is YYEEEE. V lost 0 bases to trimming and J lost 6 bases; unmatched junction nucleotides: 8. The DNA of the CDR3 is TGTGCCAGCAGCTTGGCCCCGGGACAGGGGGCCGGGGATACGCAGTATTTT. Its translation is CASSLAPGQGAGDTQYF.

Here the CDR3 DNA reads TGTGCCAGCAGCCCCCCGAGCGGGAGTGGTGGTGAGCAGTTCTTC. It specifies CASSPPSGSGGEQFF. This chain uses TRBV11-2 with TRBJ2-1; 8 nucleotides align to TRBD2. Germline assignment: CDR1 SGHAT and CDR2 FQNNGV. This CDR3 is 15 amino acids long. Losses at the gene ends were 5 bases for V and 9 bases for J; bases not matched to a gene: 12.

V usage is TRBV4-1 and J usage is TRBJ1-5, with 8 bases lining up with TRBD1. The CDR3 sequence is 14 residues long. Germline V gene data show CDR1 as MGHRA and CDR2 as YSYEKL. V lost 3 bases to trimming and J lost 8 bases; unmatched junction nucleotides: 6. The DNA for the CDR3 is TGCGCCAGCAGCCAGACAGGGGTAGCCAAGCCCCAGCATTTT. Translated: CASSQTGVAKPQHF.

The chain carries TRBV25-1 and TRBJ1-1; D is unresolved. V lost 3 bases and J lost 8, with 19 bases in between. The CDR3 has 15 residues. Germline V lookup: CDR1 MGHDK, CDR2 SYGVNS. The CDR3 bases are TGTGCCAGCAGTGAGTTCGGTGGGAAAGGATCCGAAGCTTTCTTT. Protein sequence: CASSEFGGKGSEAFF.

The J gene is TRBJ1-3, the V gene TRBV6-6; D unclear. Germline CDR1 and CDR2: MNHNY and SVGAGI (reference sequence). Trimming took 2 bases from V and 6 from J, leaving 14 bases between them. The CDR3 is made up of 15 amino acids. The CDR3 nucleotides are TGTGCCAGCAGTTACCTCCTGACCGTGGAAAACACCATATATTTT. As protein: CASSYLLTVENTIYF.

This clone occurred a few times. The genes are TRBV14 and TRBJ1-3, with D uncertain. Germline CDR1 reads SGHDN; CDR2 reads FVKESK. The CDR3 has 12 residues. V was pared by 3 bases and J by 4 bases, with 4 bases between. The CDR3: CASSHMGNTIYF. The CDR3 bases are TGTGCCAGCAGCCATATGGGAAACACCATATATTTT.

The chain employs TRBV28 and TRBJ2-3; 12 nucleotides match TRBD2. The CDR3 runs to 19 residues. The germline CDR1 and CDR2 sequences are MDHEN and SYDVKM. V shed 2 bases, J shed 0 bases, and the junction held 9 bases outside the gene matches. In DNA form, the CDR3 reads TGTGCCAGCAGTTTAGGTCCAGCCGGGACTAGCGGGAGCACAGATACGCAGTATTTT. Amino acid sequence: CASSLGPAGTSGSTDTQYF.

This rearrangement joins TRBV4-1 to TRBJ2-7; 7 nucleotides match TRBD1. Germline lookup yields CDR1 MGHRA and CDR2 YSYEKL. J gave up 1 base and V 1 base, and 4 bases lay outside the gene matches. The length of the CDR3 is 15 residues. CDR3: CASSQAEGQSYEQYF. CDR3 nucleotides: TGCGCCAGCAGCCAAGCTGAGGGACAGTCCTACGAGCAGTACTTC.

CDR3 sequence: CASSYSTYSGGEQYF. The CDR3 bases are TGTGCCAGCAGTTACTCGACTTATTCGGGGGGCGAGCAGTACTTC. This chain links TRBV6-5 with TRBJ2-7, with 7 nucleotides matching TRBD2. V shed 0 bases and J 6 bases; nucleotides not matched to a gene: 8. The CDR3 extends over 15 amino acids. The germline V gene encodes CDR1 MNHEY and CDR2 SVGAGI.